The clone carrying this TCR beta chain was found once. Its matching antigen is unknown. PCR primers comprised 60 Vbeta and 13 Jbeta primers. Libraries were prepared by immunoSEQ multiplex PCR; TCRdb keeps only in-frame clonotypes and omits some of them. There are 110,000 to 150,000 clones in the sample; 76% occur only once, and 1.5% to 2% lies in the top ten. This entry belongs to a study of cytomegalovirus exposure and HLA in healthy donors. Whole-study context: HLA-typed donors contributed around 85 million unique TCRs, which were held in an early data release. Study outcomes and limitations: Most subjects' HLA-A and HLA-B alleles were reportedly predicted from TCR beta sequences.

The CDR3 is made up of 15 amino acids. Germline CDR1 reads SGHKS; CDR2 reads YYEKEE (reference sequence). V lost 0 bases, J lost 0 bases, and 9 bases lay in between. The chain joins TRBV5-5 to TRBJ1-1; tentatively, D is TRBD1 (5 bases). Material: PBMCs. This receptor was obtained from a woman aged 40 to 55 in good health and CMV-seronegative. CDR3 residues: CASSLAGTVNTEAFF. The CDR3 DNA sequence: TGTGCCAGCAGCTTGGCCGGGACTGTGAACACTGAAGCTTTCTTT.